This TCR beta chain is drawn from a study of CD8 T cells in Susac syndrome. The germline V gene has CDR1 SGDLS and CDR2 YYNGEE. CDR3 size: 14 residues. V gave up 4 bases and J gave up 3 bases, with 14 bases separating them. cDNA came from about 0.51 to 1 ug RNA primed by random hexamers. immunoSEQ multiplex PCR amplified TCR beta CDR3 across 54 Vbeta, 13 Jbeta. One entry per CDR3 protein results from TCRdb running MiXCR on the immunoSEQ multiplex PCR reads. This sample carries about 280,000 distinct CDR3 sequences, about 85% of them seen once, and the ten largest clones take 0.11%. CD8+ and CD4+ T cells taken from blood had their TCR beta sequenced. Negative isolation yielded CD8+ and CD4+ T cells; FACS enriched TEMRA cells.

The receptor's source is a human donor with multiple sclerosis. J is TRBJ2-7 and V is TRBV9; D perhaps matches TRBD2 (6 bases). What was sequenced was CD8+ T cells from PBMCs. DNA for the CDR3: TGTGCCAGCAGCCCGTGGGACGGGGGCTACGAGCAGTACTTC. Amino acids: CASSPWDGGYEQYF.